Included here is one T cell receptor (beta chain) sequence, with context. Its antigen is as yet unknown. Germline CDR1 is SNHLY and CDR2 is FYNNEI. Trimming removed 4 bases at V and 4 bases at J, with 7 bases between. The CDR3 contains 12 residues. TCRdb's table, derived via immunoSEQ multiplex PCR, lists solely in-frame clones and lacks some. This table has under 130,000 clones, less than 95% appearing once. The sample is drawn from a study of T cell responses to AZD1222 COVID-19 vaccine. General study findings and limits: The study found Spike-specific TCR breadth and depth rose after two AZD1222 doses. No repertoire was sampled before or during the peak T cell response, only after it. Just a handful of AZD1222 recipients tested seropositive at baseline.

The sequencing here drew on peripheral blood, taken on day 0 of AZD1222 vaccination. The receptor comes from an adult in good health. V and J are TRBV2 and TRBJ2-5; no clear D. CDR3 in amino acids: CASSVGTETQYF. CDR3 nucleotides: TGTGCCAGCAGTGTGGGAACAGAGACCCAGTACTTC.